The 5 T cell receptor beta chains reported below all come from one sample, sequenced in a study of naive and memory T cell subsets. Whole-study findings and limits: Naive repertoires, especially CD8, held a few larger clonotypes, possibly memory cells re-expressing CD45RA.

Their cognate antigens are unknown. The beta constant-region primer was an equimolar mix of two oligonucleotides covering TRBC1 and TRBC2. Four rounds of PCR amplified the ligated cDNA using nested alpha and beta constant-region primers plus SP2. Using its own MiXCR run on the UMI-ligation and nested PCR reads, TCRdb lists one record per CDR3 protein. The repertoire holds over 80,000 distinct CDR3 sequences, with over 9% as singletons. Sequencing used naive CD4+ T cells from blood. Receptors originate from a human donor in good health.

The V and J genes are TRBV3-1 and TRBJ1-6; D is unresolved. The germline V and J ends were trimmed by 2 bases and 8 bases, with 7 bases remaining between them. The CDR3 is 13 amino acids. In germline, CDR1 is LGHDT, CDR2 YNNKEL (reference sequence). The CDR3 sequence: CASSQTTDSPLHF. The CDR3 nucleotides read TGTGCCAGCAGCCAAACGACGGATTCACCCCTCCACTTT.

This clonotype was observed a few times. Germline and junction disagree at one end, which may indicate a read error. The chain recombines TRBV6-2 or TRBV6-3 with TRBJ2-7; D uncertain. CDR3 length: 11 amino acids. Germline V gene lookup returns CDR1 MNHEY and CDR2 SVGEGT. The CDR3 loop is CASSNGYQQYF. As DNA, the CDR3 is TGTGCCAGCAGTAACGGCTACCAGCAGTACTTC.

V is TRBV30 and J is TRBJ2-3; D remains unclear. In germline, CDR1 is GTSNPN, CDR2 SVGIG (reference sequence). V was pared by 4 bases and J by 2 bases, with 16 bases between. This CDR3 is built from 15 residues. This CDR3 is CAWTGLGSATDTQYF. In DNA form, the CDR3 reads TGTGCCTGGACCGGTCTTGGCTCAGCCACAGATACGCAGTATTTT.

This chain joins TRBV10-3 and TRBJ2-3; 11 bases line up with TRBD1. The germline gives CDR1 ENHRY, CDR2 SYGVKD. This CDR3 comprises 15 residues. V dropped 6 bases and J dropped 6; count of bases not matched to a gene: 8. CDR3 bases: TGTGCCATCAGCCCGGGACAGGGGGTAGTGGATACGCAGTATTTT. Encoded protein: CAISPGQGVVDTQYF.

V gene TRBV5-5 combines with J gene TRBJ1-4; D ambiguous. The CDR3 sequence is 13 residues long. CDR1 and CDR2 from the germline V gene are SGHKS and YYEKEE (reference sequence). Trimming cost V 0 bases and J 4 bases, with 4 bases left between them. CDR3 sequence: CASSLAINEKLFF. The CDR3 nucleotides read TGTGCCAGCAGCTTGGCCATTAATGAAAAACTGTTTTTT.